A single sample gave rise to the 12 T cell receptor beta chains below, sequenced in a study of blood T cell repertoires in COVID-19. Produced via immunoSEQ multiplex PCR; TCRdb's table is partial and in-frame only. The table has about 74,000 clones, around 88% seen once. Source material: peripheral blood. The receptors were gathered from a woman of 80 years or more with active or convalescent COVID-19.

CDR3 sequence reads: CASSLGRGDGYTF. The CDR3 region has the DNA TGCGCCAGCAGCTTGGGAAGAGGAGACGGCTACACCTTC. The chain employs TRBV5-1 and TRBJ1-2, with D unclear. From germline, CDR1 is SGHRS and CDR2 YFSETQ. The length of the CDR3 is 13 residues. V was trimmed by 0 bases and J by 8 bases, leaving 11 bases between them.

The rearrangement links TRBV15 to TRBJ2-5, with 7 bases identical to TRBD2. Trimming removed 1 base from V and 1 base from J; junction bases left unmatched: 6. Germline V gene lookup returns CDR1 LNHNV and CDR2 YYDKDF (reference sequence). The length of the CDR3 is 16 residues. CDR3 in amino acids: CATSRVGGVAQETQYF. DNA for the CDR3: TGTGCCACCAGCAGAGTGGGAGGGGTGGCCCAAGAGACCCAGTACTTC. Supplemented by reference TRBV15 and TRBJ2-5, the full variable domain reads DAMVIQNPRYQVTQFGKPVTLSCSQTLNHNVMYWYQQKSSQAPKLLFHYYDKDFNNEADTPDNFQSRRPNTSFCFLDIRSPGLGDTAMYLCATSRVGGVAQETQYFGPGTRLLVL.

V and J are TRBV7-8 and TRBJ1-1; perhaps TRBD1 as D (6 bases). The CDR3 consists of 15 residues. Per germline, CDR1 SGHVS and CDR2 FQNEAQ. The V and J ends lost 1 base and 1 base respectively, with 10 bases between them. The CDR3, as DNA: TGTGCCAGCAGCTTAGTTGCGGGGGCGAACACTGAAGCTTTCTTT. Protein: CASSLVAGANTEAFF. The full variable domain, rest sourced from reference TRBV7-8 and TRBJ1-1, is GAGVSQSPRYKVAKRGQDVALRCDPISGHVSLFWYQQALGQGPEFLTYFQNEAQLDKSGLPSDRFFAERPEGSVSTLKIQRTQQEDSAVYLCASSLVAGANTEAFFGQGTRLTVV.

This clone was seen once. This rearrangement joins TRBV9 to TRBJ2-7, with 7 bases aligning to TRBD2. CDR3 size: 17 residues. Germline V gives CDR1 SGDLS, CDR2 YYNGEE. The ends lost 2 bases at V and 7 bases at J; junction bases unmatched: 18. This CDR3 is CASSVARGSIIWWEQYF. As DNA, the CDR3 is TGTGCCAGCAGCGTCGCGCGGGGGAGCATCATCTGGTGGGAGCAGTACTTC. Supplemented by reference TRBV9 and TRBJ2-7, the full variable domain reads DSGVTQTPKHLITATGQRVTLRCSPRSGDLSVYWYQQSLDQGLQFLIQYYNGEERAKGNILERFSAQQFPDLHSELNLSSLELGDSALYFCASSVARGSIIWWEQYFGPGTRLTVT.

The chain uses TRBV27 and TRBJ2-5, with 7 bases lining up with TRBD1. Germline CDR1 and CDR2: MNHEY and SMNVEV (reference sequence). CDR3 length: 12 amino acids. V was clipped by 6 bases and J by 4 bases; unmatched bases: 2. The CDR3 region is CASRSGGETQYF. CDR3 bases: TGTGCCAGCAGGTCAGGGGGAGAGACCCAGTACTTC.

This chain joins TRBV5-6 and TRBJ2-7, with 10 positions matching TRBD1. This CDR3 has 15 amino acids. Germline values: CDR1 SGHDT, CDR2 YYEEEE. Unmatched junction bases numbered 2, after V lost 2 bases and J lost 0 bases. In nucleotides, the CDR3 is TGTGCCAGCAGCTTCGGGACAGGGGACTCCTACGAGCAGTACTTC. It encodes CASSFGTGDSYEQYF.

The chain employs TRBV7-2 and TRBJ2-3; 9 bases line up with TRBD2. J lost 0 bases, V lost 1 base, and 11 bases had no gene match. This CDR3 comprises 19 residues. Germline V gene lookup returns CDR1 SGHTA and CDR2 FQGNSA. The CDR3 is CASSLVLAGPSTSTDTQYF. CDR3 DNA: TGTGCCAGCAGCTTAGTCCTAGCGGGACCCTCAACGAGCACAGATACGCAGTATTTT.

The J gene is TRBJ2-1, the V gene TRBV9, with D possibly being TRBD2 (7 bases). The germline V gene encodes CDR1 SGDLS and CDR2 YYNGEE. This CDR3 is 16 amino acids long. V lost 1 base to trimming and J lost 7 bases, with 18 bases between them. The DNA for the CDR3 is TGTGCCAGCAGCGTAATTGGCGGGGGCTCGGGGAATGAGCAGTTCTTC. Amino acid sequence: CASSVIGGGSGNEQFF.

The chain joins TRBV7-2 to TRBJ1-1; 7 bases line up with TRBD1. Germline lookup yields CDR1 SGHTA and CDR2 FQGNSA. The V and J ends lost 5 bases and 4 bases, in that order; junction bases with no gene match: 4. The CDR3 has 13 residues. CDR3 sequence (DNA): TGTGCCAGCAGCGTAACAGGGGCCACTGAAGCTTTCTTT. This gives the protein CASSVTGATEAFF. Variable domain in full (rest from reference TRBV7-2 and TRBJ1-1): GAGVSQSPSNKVTEKGKDVELRCDPISGHTALYWYRQSLGQGLEFLIYFQGNSAPDKSGLPSDRFSAERTGGSVSTLTIQRTQQEDSAVYLCASSVTGATEAFFGQGTRLTVV.

The chain joins TRBV2 to TRBJ1-1; a possible D gene is TRBD1 (5 bases). The CDR3 has 16 residues. V shed 7 bases and J shed 0 bases, with 18 bases lying between them. CDR1 is SNHLY, CDR2 FYNNEI, per germline. This chain's CDR3 is CASTITGRVMNTEAFF. The CDR3 coding sequence is TGTGCCAGCACAATAACAGGTCGAGTCATGAACACTGAAGCTTTCTTT.

CDR3 residues: CASSPGQGAGEQYF. The CDR3 DNA reads TGCGCCAGCAGCCCAGGACAGGGGGCGGGTGAGCAGTACTTC. This chain uses TRBV5-1 with TRBJ2-7; 11 bases are a match to TRBD1. The V segment lost 4 bases and the J segment 7 bases; nucleotides outside the gene matches: 7. The CDR3 sequence is 14 residues long. The V gene's germline CDR1 is SGHRS and CDR2 YFSETQ.

The chain carries TRBV9 and TRBJ2-5; maybe TRBD2 (6 bases). Germline V gene sequence: CDR1 SGDLS, CDR2 YYNGEE. The CDR3 runs to 15 residues. V lost 4 bases, J lost 4 bases, and 17 bases lay in between. CDR3 bases: TGTGCCAGCAGCTTACGTTTCGGGGGAGGAGAGACCCAGTACTTC. Its translation is CASSLRFGGGETQYF.